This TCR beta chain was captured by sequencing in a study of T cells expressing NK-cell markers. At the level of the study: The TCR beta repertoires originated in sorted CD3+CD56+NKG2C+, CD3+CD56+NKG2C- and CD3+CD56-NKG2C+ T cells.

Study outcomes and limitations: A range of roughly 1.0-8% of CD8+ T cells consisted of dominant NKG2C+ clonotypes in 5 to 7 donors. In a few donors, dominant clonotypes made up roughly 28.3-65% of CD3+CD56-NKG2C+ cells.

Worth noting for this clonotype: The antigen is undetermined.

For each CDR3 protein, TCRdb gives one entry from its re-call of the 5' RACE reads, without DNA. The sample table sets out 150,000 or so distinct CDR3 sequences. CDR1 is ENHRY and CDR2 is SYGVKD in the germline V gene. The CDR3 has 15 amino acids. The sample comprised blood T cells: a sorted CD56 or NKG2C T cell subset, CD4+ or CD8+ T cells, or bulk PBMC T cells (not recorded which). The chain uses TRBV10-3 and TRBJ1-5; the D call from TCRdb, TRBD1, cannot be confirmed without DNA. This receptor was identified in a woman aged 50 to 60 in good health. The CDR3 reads CAISAGQGAWQPQHF.